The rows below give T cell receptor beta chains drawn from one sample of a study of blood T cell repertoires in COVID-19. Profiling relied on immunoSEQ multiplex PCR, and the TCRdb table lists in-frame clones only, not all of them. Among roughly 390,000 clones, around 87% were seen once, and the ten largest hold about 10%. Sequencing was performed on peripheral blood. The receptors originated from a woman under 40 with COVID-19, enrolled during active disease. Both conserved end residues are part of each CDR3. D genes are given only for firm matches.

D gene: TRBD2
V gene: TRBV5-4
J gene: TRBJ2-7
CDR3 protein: CASSRGLAEGEQYF

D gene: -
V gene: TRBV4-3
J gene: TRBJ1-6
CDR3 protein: CASSQDLAGHNSPLHF

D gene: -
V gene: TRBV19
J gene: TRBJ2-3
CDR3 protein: CASSSGLIGQYF

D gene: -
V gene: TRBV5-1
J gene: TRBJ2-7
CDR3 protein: CASSLWAGPTYEQYF

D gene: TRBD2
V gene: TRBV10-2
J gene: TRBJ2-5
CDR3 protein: CASSRLAGRGGETQYF

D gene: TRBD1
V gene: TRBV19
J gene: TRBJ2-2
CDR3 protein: CASAGTGATGELFF

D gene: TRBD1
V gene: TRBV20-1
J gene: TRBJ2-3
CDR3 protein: CSASHRGTGTDTQYF

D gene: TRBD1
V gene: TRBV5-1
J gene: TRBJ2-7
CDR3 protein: CASSLERGRRSYEQYF

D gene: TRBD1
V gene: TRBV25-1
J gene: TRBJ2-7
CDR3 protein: CASSRPAGTGDKSEQYF

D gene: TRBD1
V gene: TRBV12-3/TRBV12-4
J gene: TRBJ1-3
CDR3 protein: CASSSTGAHTIYF

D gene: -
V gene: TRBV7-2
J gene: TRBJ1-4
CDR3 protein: CASSLGGGIEKLFF

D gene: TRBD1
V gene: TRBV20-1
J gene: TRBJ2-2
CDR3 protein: CSAQGQARLFF

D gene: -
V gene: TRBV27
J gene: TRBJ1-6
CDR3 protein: CASRRQLDNSPLHF

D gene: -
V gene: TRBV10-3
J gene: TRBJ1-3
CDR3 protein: CAISEPRGALGGNTIYF

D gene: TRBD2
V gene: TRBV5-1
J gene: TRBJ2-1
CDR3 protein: CASSYTGLAGVYNEQFF

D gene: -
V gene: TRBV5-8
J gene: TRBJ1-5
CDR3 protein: CASSLDFSQPQHF

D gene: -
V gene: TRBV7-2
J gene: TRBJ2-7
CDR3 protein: CASSFQGAGYEQYF

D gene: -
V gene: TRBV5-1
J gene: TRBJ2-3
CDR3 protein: CASSPGGYTDTQYF

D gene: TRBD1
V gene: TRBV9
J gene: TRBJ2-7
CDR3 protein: CASSVGTGDSYEQYF

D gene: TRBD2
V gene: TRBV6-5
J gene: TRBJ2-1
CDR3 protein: CASSSLAGVEGNEQFF

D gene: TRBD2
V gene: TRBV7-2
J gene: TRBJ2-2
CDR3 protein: CASSLGGRITGELFF

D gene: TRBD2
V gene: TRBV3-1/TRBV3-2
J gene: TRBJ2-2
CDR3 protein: CASSQRTSGFTGELFF

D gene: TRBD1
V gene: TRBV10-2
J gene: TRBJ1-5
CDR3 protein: CASSEGQGGVSNQPQHF

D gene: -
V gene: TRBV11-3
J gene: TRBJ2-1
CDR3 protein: CASSLDLSLNTYNEQFF

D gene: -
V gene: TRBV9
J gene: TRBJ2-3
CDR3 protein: CASSPTGGWGTDTQYF

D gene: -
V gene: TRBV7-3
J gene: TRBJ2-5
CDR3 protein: CASSPTGTQETQYF

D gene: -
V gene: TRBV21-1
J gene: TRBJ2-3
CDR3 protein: CASSSGGLPTDTQYF

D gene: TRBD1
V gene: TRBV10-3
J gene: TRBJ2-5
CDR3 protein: CATGTGGLETQYF

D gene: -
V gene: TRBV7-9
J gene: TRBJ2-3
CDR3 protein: CASSSGSTSTDTQYF

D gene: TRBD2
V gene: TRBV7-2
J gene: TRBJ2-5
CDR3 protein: CASSLIVSGWAETQYF

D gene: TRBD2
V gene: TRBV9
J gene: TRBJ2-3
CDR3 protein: CASSPLQGPGLGPDTQYF

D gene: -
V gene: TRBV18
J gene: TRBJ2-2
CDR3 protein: CASSPSRPGELFF

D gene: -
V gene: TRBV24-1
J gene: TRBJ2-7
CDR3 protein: CATSDSSSGSYEQYF

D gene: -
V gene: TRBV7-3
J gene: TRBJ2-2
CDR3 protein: CASSIGTSTGELFF

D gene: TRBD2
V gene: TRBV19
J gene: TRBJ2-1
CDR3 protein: CASSPRGGVSYNEQFF

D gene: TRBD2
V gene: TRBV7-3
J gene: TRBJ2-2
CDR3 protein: CASSPGLAGAGELFF

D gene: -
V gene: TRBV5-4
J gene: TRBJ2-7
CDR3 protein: CASSKTGEQYF

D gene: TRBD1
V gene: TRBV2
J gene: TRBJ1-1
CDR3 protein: CASSVWTGGTEAFF

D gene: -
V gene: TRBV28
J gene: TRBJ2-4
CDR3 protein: CASSILVAKNIQYF

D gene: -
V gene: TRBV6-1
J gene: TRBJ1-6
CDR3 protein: CASSERGWSPDSPLHF

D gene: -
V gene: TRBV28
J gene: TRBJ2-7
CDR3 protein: CASSLGPRGSYEQYF

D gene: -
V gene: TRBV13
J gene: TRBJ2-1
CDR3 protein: CASSRAPQGTYNEQFF

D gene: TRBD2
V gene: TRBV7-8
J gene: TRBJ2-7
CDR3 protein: CASSLVGGETYEQYF